These T cell receptor beta chains were read from a single sample in a study of naive and memory T cell subsets. TCRdb independently ran MiXCR on the UMI-ligation and nested PCR reads; one entry per CDR3 protein. The sample holds roughly 140,000 distinct CDR3 sequences, more than 15% seen once. The sample comprised naive CD8+ T cells from blood. Receptors originate from a human donor in good health. Both conserved end residues are part of each CDR3. The order of the fields is V gene, clone size, D gene, J gene, CDR3 protein, CDR3 DNA. D genes are given only for firm matches. Size is stated for part of the rows, as once, few or many counts, or as a class when the clone is expanded.

>TRBV19|few|TRBD1|TRBJ2-2
CASSFGTGLTGELFF
TGTGCCAGTAGTTTCGGGACAGGGCTCACCGGGGAGCTGTTTTTT
>TRBV5-1|few|-|TRBJ2-2
CASSGLGSENTGELFF
TGCGCCAGCAGTGGGTTAGGCAGCGAGAACACCGGGGAGCTGTTTTTT
>TRBV30|few|-|TRBJ2-2
CAWSADFTGELFF
TGTGCCTGGAGTGCCGACTTCACCGGGGAGCTGTTTTTT
>TRBV27|-|-|TRBJ2-1
CASSLGALPRNEQFF
TGTGCCAGCAGTTTGGGGGCGCTGCCTCGCAATGAGCAGTTCTTC
>TRBV5-5|few|-|TRBJ2-1
CASSPFLGNEQFF
TGTGCCAGCAGCCCCTTCCTTGGCAATGAGCAGTTCTTC
>TRBV6-4|few|-|TRBJ2-2
CASAPSGGSHTELFF
TGTGCCAGCGCACCGTCAGGAGGGAGCCACACGGAGCTGTTTTTT
>TRBV25-1|-|TRBD1|TRBJ1-5
CARGTGNQPQHF
TGTGCCCGCGGGACAGGGAATCAGCCCCAGCATTTT
>TRBV10-3|once|TRBD1|TRBJ1-2
CAISVGQADNYGYTF
TGTGCCATCAGTGTGGGACAGGCAGACAACTATGGCTACACCTTC
>TRBV27|-|-|TRBJ2-1
CASSLSGGFYNEQFF
TGTGCCAGCAGTTTATCCGGGGGTTTCTACAATGAGCAGTTCTTC
>TRBV7-2|-|-|TRBJ2-1
CASSYRGIPGNEQFF
TGTGCCAGCAGCTATAGAGGGATCCCGGGGAATGAGCAGTTCTTC
>TRBV28|-|TRBD2|TRBJ2-1
CASSFLTSGTNNEQFF
TGTGCCAGCAGTTTTCTGACTAGCGGGACTAACAATGAGCAGTTCTTC
>TRBV25-1|-|-|TRBJ1-4
CASSGPAGRREKLFF
TGTGCCAGCAGTGGCCCCGCAGGGAGAAGGGAAAAACTGTTTTTT
>TRBV7-9|few|-|TRBJ1-1
CASSPSGVEAFF
TGTGCCAGCAGCCCGAGTGGGGTTGAGGCTTTCTTT
>TRBV6-6|-|-|TRBJ1-5
CASSYVTDYSNQPQHF
TGTGCCAGCAGTTACGTTACAGACTATAGCAATCAGCCCCAGCATTTT
>TRBV30|few|TRBD1|TRBJ1-1
CAWSAEPGQGVILNTEAFF
TGTGCCTGGAGTGCAGAGCCGGGACAGGGGGTCATCCTGAACACTGAAGCTTTCTTT
>TRBV29-1|many|TRBD1|TRBJ2-1
CSVEEIRGQGVQFF
TGCAGCGTTGAAGAGATCCGTGGACAGGGCGTTCAGTTCTTC
>TRBV28|-|TRBD2|TRBJ2-7
CASSQNRLAGGPRSEQYF
TGTGCCAGCAGCCAAAACAGACTAGCGGGAGGGCCTCGGAGCGAGCAGTACTTC
>TRBV6-2/TRBV6-3|few|TRBD2|TRBJ2-2
CASSGLAGDFGELFF
TGTGCCAGCAGCGGACTAGCGGGAGACTTCGGGGAGCTGTTTTTT
>TRBV28|-|-|TRBJ2-5
CASRQGGAQETQYF
TGTGCCAGCAGACAGGGAGGGGCACAAGAGACCCAGTACTTC
>TRBV4-3|few|-|TRBJ2-4
CASSPGTPLAKNIQYF
TGCGCCAGCAGCCCTGGGACGCCACTAGCCAAAAACATTCAGTACTTC
>TRBV29-1|few|TRBD2|TRBJ2-1
CSLVTSEHNEQFF
TGCAGCCTGGTCACTAGCGAACACAATGAGCAGTTCTTC
>TRBV6-1|-|-|TRBJ1-1
CASSEILSGGWTEAFF
TGTGCCAGCAGTGAAATTTTGTCGGGGGGCTGGACTGAAGCTTTCTTT
>TRBV5-4|-|TRBD2|TRBJ2-4
CASSHKPGLAGVIQYF
TGTGCCAGCAGCCATAAGCCGGGACTAGCGGGAGTCATTCAGTACTTC
>TRBV18|-|-|TRBJ1-1
CASSPSGGTPEAFF
TGTGCCAGCTCACCCTCGGGAGGGACGCCTGAAGCTTTCTTT